This record looks at one T cell receptor beta chain sequence and its context. The V and J ends lost 2 bases and 9 bases respectively, with 7 bases between them. Germline V gene data show CDR1 as MNHNY and CDR2 as SVGAGI (reference sequence). This CDR3 spans 11 amino acids. This sample stems from a study of shared clonotypes between healthy human individuals. Clones were sequenced by immunoSEQ multiplex PCR, and TCRdb holds only the in-frame ones, with some missing. The repertoire has some 2.4 million clones, approximately 93% of them found once; the top ten carry around 0.4%. J is TRBJ1-1 and V is TRBV6-6; no reliable D call. The TCR comes from a man between 18 and 29 years old in good health. Some clones in this sample may be carry-over from other donors' samples. Sequencing was performed on naive CD4+ T cells from PBMCs. The subset: CD45RA+ positively selected. The CDR3 here is CASSYDAKAFF. Here the CDR3 DNA reads TGTGCCAGCAGTTACGACGCGAAAGCTTTCTTT.